One sample yielded the 5 T cell receptor beta chains listed below, sequenced in a study of blood T cell repertoires in COVID-19. Sequencing used immunoSEQ multiplex PCR; TCRdb keeps in-frame clones, though not all of them. The sample contains approximately 240,000 clones, about 80% of which appear only once. Sequenced material: peripheral blood. The origin of the receptors is a woman between 55 and 75 years old with acute or convalescent COVID-19.

The chain carries TRBV2 and TRBJ1-5; D gene unclear. CDR1 is SNHLY and CDR2 is FYNNEI in the germline V gene. Between the trimmed V and J ends, which lost 7 bases and 2 bases, there was a span of 21 bases. This CDR3 spans 17 amino acids. This chain's CDR3 is CASNPGIIVRGNQPQHF. The CDR3 region has the DNA TGTGCCAGCAACCCGGGAATTATAGTAAGGGGCAATCAGCCCCAGCATTTT.

The chain is built from TRBV19 and TRBJ1-6, with 7 bases lining up with TRBD1. The CDR3 contains 15 residues. After removal of 3 bases from V and 6 bases from J, the junction contained 5 bases not matched to a gene. Germline loops: CDR1 LNHDA, CDR2 SQIVND (reference sequence). CDR3 DNA: TGTGCCAGTAGTATCCCGACAGGGTTTAATTCACCCCTCCACTTT. This gives the protein CASSIPTGFNSPLHF.

The chain recombines TRBV12-3 or TRBV12-4 with TRBJ2-4, with 8 bases that match TRBD2. Trimming took 4 bases from V and 8 from J; bases not matched to a gene: 1. The CDR3 totals 12 residues. CDR3 sequence (DNA): TGTGCCAGCAGTTCGACTAGCGACATTCAGTACTTC. Translated, it gives CASSSTSDIQYF.

V and J are TRBV6-2 or TRBV6-3 and TRBJ2-7; 9 bases agree with TRBD1. V shed 0 bases, J shed 9 bases, and the junction held 9 bases outside the gene matches. CDR1 is MNHEY, CDR2 SVGEGT, per germline. The CDR3 is 15 amino acids. CDR3 DNA: TGTGCCAGCAGTTACTCGGCGATACAGGGGGCGCGGCAGTACTTC. It translates to CASSYSAIQGARQYF.

V gene TRBV5-1 combines with J gene TRBJ2-6; 7 positions agree with TRBD1. J lost 1 base, V lost 1 base, and 5 bases had no gene match. This CDR3 has 17 residues. Per germline, CDR1 SGHRS and CDR2 YFSETQ. DNA of the CDR3: TGCGCCAGCAGCTTGAGGACAGGAGAATCTGGGGCCAACGTCCTGACTTTC. As protein: CASSLRTGESGANVLTF.